The 10 T cell receptor beta chains below were found in one sample sequenced in a study of Tregs in tolerant kidney transplant recipients. Sequencing was performed with immunoSEQ multiplex PCR; in TCRdb, only in-frame clones are kept and a portion is missing. The sample has tens of thousands of clones, roughly 89% seen once. The sequenced material came from Tregs from blood. The receptor source for this set is a human donor in good health.

The table lists this clone with a few counts. This chain connects TRBV11-2 to TRBJ1-2, with TRBD1 matching 7 bases. The CDR3 contains 13 residues. The germline V gene has CDR1 SGHAT and CDR2 FQNNGV. Trimming took 4 bases from V and 2 from J; bases not matched to a gene: 1. CDR3: CASSSTGNYGYTF. CDR3 coding DNA: TGTGCCAGCAGCTCGACAGGGAACTATGGCTACACCTTC.

The CDR3 DNA reads as TGTGCCAGCAGCTGGCGGGACAGCAGCTCCTACGAGCAGTACTTC. Protein: CASSWRDSSSYEQYF. The chain recombines TRBV11-1 with TRBJ2-7; the D gene is possibly TRBD1 (7 bases). Germline values: CDR1 SGHAT, CDR2 FQDESV (reference sequence). The CDR3 is made up of 15 amino acids. Trimming pared 4 bases from V and 0 bases from J, leaving 13 bases between. The full variable domain, in which reference TRBV11-1 and TRBJ2-7 provide the parts outside the CDR3, is EAEVAQSPRYKITEKSQAVAFWCDPISGHATLYWYRQILGQGPELLVQFQDESVVDDSQLPKDRFSAERLKGVDSTLKIQPAELGDSAMYLCASSWRDSSSYEQYFGPGTRLTVT.

The chain carries TRBV5-1 and TRBJ2-3; either TRBD1 or TRBD2 may fit D (5 bases each). This CDR3 contains 14 residues. From germline, CDR1 is SGHRS and CDR2 YFSETQ. The V end was cut by 4 bases, the J end by 0 bases, with 9 bases between. The CDR3 is CASSRGFSTDTQYF. The CDR3 DNA follows: TGCGCCAGCAGCCGGGGCTTTAGCACAGATACGCAGTATTTT.

V and J are TRBV7-2 and TRBJ2-3; no definite D call. Between the trimmed V and J ends, which lost 5 bases and 0 bases, there was a span of 3 bases. The CDR3 extends over 12 amino acids. From germline, CDR1 is SGHTA and CDR2 FQGNSA. The CDR3 reads CASSQSTDTQYF. The CDR3 DNA reads as TGTGCCAGCAGCCAAAGCACAGATACGCAGTATTTT.

This chain links TRBV7-2 with TRBJ2-1; TRBD2 agrees at 9 bases. CDR1 is SGHTA and CDR2 is FQGNSA in the germline V gene. The CDR3 is made up of 15 amino acids. Losses at the gene ends were 5 bases for V and 7 bases for J; bases not matched to a gene: 9. The CDR3 is CASSPRRGGVNEQFF. The CDR3, as DNA: TGTGCCAGCAGCCCCCGGCGCGGGGGGGTGAATGAGCAGTTCTTC.

This chain connects TRBV5-4 to TRBJ2-1, with a tentative D call TRBD2 (5 bases). Trimming removed 7 bases at V and 4 bases at J, with 18 bases between. In germline, CDR1 is SGHNT, CDR2 YYREEE (reference sequence). This CDR3 region has 15 residues. The CDR3 loop reads CASCHMDRTYNEQFF. Written as DNA, the CDR3 is TGTGCCAGCTGTCATATGGATCGGACTTACAATGAGCAGTTCTTC.

J is TRBJ2-7 and V is TRBV6-1; the D is unclear. V shed 0 bases and J shed 9 bases, with 9 bases lying between them. The germline V gene has CDR1 MNHNS and CDR2 SASEGT. CDR3 size: 12 residues. CDR3 sequence reads: CASSEALDGQYF. In DNA, the CDR3 is TGTGCCAGCAGTGAAGCTTTGGACGGGCAGTACTTC.

The chain links TRBV7-8 to TRBJ2-2; 9 bases match TRBD1. V was clipped by 5 bases and J by 3 bases; unmatched bases: 7. CDR1 is SGHVS and CDR2 is FQNEAQ in the germline V gene. CDR3 length equals 16 residues. Here the CDR3 reads CASSTEQGAYTGELFF. CDR3 DNA: TGTGCCAGCAGCACGGAACAGGGGGCGTACACCGGGGAGCTGTTTTTT.

The genes are TRBV19 and TRBJ2-1; no firm D call. Germline CDR1 is LNHDA and CDR2 is SQIVND (reference sequence). The V end was cut by 5 bases, the J end by 5 bases, with 13 bases between. The CDR3 has 14 residues. The CDR3 is CASSRSGGNNEQFF. CDR3 nucleotide sequence: TGTGCCAGTAGTCGATCCGGTGGAAACAATGAGCAGTTCTTC. Filled out from reference TRBV19 and TRBJ2-1, the complete variable domain reads DGGITQSPKYLFRKEGQNVTLSCEQNLNHDAMYWYRQDPGQGLRLIYYSQIVNDFQKGDIAEGYSVSREKKESFPLTVTSAQKNPTAFYLCASSRSGGNNEQFFGPGTRLTVL.

This sequence joins TRBV5-6 and TRBJ1-2; 7 bases map to TRBD1. Trimming at V came to 3 bases and at J to 2 bases, leaving 4 bases not matched to a gene. In germline, CDR1 is SGHDT, CDR2 YYEEEE. The CDR3 has 14 amino acids. The CDR3 bases are TGTGCCAGCAGCTGGGACAGAGCGAACTATGGCTACACCTTC. This encodes CASSWDRANYGYTF.